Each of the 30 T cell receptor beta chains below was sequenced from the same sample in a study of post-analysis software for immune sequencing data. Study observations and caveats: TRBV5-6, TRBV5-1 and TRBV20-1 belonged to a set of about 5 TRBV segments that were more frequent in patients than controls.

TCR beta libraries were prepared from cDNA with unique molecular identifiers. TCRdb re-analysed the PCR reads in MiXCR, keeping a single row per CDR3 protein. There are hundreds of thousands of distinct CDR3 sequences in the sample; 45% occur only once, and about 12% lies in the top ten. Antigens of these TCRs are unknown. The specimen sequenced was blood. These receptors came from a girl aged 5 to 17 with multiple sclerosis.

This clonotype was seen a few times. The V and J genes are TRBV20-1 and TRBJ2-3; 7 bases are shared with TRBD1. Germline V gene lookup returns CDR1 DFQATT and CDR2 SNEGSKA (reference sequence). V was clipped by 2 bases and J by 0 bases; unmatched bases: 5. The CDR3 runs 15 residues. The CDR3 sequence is CSARFPTGSTDTQYF. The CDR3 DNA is TGCAGTGCTAGATTTCCGACAGGGAGCACAGATACGCAGTATTTT.

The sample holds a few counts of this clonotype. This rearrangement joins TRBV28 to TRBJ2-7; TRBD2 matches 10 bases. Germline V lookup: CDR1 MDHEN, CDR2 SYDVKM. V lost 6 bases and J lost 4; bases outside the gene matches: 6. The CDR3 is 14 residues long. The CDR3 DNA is TGTGCCAGCAGGCTTCCTAGCGGGAGTTACGAGCAGTACTTC. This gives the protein CASRLPSGSYEQYF.

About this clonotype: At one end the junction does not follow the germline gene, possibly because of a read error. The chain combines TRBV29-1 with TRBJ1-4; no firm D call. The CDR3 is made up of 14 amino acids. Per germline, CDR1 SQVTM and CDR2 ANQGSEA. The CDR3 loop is CSVLDGATNEKLFF. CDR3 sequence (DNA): TGCAGCGTTCTGGACGGTGCAACTAATGAAAAGCTGTTTTTT.

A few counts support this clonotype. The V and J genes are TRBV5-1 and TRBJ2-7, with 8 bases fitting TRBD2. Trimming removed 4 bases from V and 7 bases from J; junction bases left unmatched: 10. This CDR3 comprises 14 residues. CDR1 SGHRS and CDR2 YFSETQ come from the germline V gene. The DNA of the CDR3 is TGCGCCAGCAGCCCCAGGACTAGCTCCGGTGAGCAGTACTTC. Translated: CASSPRTSSGEQYF.

The CDR3 loop is CSVGLGPRDEQYF. Written as DNA, the CDR3 is TGCAGCGTTGGACTAGGCCCTCGGGACGAGCAGTACTTC. The chain combines TRBV29-1 with TRBJ2-5, with a possible D match to TRBD2 (6 bases). The J call may be incorrect, as the DNA end agrees better with TRBJ2-7. Germline CDR1 SQVTM, CDR2 ANQGSEA. The CDR3 is 13 amino acids.

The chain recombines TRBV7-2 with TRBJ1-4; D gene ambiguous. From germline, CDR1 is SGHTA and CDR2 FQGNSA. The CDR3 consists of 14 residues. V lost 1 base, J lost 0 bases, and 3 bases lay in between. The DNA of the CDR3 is TGTGCCAGCAGCTTAGACACAACTAATGAAAAACTGTTTTTT. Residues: CASSLDTTNEKLFF.

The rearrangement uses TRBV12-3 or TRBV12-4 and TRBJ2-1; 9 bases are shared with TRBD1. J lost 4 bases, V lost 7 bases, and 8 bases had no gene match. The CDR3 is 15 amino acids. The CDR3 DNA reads TGTGCCAGCATCCCCCGGGGACAGGGTTACAATGAGCAGTTCTTC. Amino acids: CASIPRGQGYNEQFF.

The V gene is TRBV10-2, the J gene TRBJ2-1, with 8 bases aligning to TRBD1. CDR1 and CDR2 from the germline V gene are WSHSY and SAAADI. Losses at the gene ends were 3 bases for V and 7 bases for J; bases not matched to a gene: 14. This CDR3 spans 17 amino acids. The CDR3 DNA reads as TGCGCCAGCAGTGATGGGGTCGGGACAGGTGGGAAGAATGAGCAGTTCTTC. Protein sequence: CASSDGVGTGGKNEQFF.

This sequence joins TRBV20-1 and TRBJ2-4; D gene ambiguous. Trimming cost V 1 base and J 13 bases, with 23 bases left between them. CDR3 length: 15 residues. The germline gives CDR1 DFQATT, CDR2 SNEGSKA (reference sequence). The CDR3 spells CSARGFQPNYNEQYF. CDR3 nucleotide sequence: TGCAGTGCTAGAGGCTTCCAGCCGAACTACAATGAGCAGTACTTC.

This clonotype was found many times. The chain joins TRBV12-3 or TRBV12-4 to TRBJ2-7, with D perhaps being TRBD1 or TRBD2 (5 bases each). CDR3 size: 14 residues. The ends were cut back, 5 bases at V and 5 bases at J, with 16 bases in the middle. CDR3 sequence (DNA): TGTGCCAGCAGTCCCCAGGGACGGCCTCACGAGCAGTACTTC. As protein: CASSPQGRPHEQYF.

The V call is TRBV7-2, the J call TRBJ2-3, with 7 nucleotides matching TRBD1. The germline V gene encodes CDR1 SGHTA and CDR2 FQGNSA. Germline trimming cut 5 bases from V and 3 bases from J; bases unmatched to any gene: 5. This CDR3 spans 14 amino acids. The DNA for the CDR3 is TGTGCCAGCAGCGATCGGACAGGAACAGATACGCAGTATTTT. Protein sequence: CASSDRTGTDTQYF.

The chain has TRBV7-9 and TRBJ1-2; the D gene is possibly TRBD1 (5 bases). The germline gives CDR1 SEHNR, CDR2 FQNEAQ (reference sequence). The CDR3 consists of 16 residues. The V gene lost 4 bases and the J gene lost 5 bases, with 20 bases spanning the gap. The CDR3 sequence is CASSSRSSGTPYGYTF. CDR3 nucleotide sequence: TGTGCCAGCAGCTCGAGATCCTCCGGGACCCCTTATGGCTACACCTTC.

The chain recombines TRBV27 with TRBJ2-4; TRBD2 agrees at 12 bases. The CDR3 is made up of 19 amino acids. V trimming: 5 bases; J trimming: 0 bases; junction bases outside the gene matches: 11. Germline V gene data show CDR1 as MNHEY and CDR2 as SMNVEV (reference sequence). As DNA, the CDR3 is TGTGCCAGCAGTCCGATTCCTAGCGGGAGGGACCTAGCCAAAAACATTCAGTACTTC. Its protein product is CASSPIPSGRDLAKNIQYF.

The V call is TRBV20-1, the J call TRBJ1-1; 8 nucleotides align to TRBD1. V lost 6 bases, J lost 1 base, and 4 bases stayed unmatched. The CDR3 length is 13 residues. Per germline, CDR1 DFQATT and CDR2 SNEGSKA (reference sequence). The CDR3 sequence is CSAHTGGNTEAFF. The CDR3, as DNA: TGCAGTGCCCACACAGGGGGGAACACTGAAGCTTTCTTT.

CDR3 bases: TGCAGTGCTAGAGTGCGGGACAGGGGGAGCGAAAAACTGTTTTTT. Residues: CSARVRDRGSEKLFF. V usage is TRBV20-1 and J usage is TRBJ1-4, with 11 bases matching TRBD1. This CDR3 contains 15 residues. Unmatched junction bases numbered 6, after V lost 1 base and J lost 8 bases. Germline V lookup: CDR1 DFQATT, CDR2 SNEGSKA (reference sequence).

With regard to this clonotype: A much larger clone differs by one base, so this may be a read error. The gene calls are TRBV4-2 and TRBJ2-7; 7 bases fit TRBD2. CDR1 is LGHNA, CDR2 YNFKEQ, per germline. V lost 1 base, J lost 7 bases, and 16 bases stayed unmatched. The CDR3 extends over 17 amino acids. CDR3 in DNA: TGTGCCAGCAGCCAAGGCGTTGCGGGAGATCCCTACAATGAGCAGTACTTC. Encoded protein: CASSQGVAGDPYNEQYF.

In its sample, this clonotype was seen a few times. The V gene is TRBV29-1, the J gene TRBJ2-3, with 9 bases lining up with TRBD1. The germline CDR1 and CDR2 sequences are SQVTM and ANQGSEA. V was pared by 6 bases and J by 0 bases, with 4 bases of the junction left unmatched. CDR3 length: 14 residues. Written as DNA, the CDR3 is TGCAGCGTAGCCGGGACAGGGAGCACAGATACGCAGTATTTT. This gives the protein CSVAGTGSTDTQYF.

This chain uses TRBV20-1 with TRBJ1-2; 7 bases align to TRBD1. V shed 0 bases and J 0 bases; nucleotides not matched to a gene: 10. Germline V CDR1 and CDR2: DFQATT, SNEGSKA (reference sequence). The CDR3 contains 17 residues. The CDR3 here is CSARDVGGTVANYGYTF. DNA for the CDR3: TGCAGTGCTAGAGATGTCGGGGGGACAGTCGCTAACTATGGCTACACCTTC.

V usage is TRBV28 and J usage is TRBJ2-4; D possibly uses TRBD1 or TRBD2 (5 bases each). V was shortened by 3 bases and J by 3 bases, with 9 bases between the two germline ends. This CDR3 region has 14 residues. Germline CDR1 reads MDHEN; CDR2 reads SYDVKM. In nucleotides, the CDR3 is TGTGCCAGCAGTTTCAGAGGGGTCAAAAACATTCAGTACTTC. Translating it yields CASSFRGVKNIQYF.

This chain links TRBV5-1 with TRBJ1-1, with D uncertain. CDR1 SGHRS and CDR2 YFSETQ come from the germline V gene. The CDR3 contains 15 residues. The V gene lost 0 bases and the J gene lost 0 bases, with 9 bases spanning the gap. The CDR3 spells CASSLVGSMNTEAFF. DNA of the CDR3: TGCGCCAGCAGCTTGGTGGGGAGCATGAACACTGAAGCTTTCTTT.

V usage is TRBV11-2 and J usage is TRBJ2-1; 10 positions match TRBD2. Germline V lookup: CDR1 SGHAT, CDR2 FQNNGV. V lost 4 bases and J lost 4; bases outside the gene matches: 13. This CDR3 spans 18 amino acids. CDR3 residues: CASSSLSSSGSSYNEQFF. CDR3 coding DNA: TGTGCCAGCAGCTCCCTTTCCTCTAGCGGGAGTTCATACAATGAGCAGTTCTTC. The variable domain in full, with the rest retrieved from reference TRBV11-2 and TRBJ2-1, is EAGVAQSPRYKIIEKRQSVAFWCNPISGHATLYWYQQILGQGPKLLIQFQNNGVVDDSQLPKDRFSAERLKGVDSTLKIQPAKLEDSAVYLCASSSLSSSGSSYNEQFFGPGTRLTVL.

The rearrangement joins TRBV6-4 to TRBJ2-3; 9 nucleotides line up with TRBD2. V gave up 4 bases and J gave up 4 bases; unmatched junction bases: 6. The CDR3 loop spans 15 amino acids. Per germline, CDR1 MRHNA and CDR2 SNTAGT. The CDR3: CASSVVSGSADTQYF. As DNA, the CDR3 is TGTGCCAGCAGTGTGGTTAGCGGGAGCGCAGATACGCAGTATTTT.

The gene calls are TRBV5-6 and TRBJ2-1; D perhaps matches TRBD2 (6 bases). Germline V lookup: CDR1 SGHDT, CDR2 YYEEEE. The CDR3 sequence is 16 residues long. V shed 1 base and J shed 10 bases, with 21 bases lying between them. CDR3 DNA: TGTGCCAGCAGCTTGCGGGAGCAGGCTTCCGGAGAGGAGCAGTTCTTC. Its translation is CASSLREQASGEEQFF.

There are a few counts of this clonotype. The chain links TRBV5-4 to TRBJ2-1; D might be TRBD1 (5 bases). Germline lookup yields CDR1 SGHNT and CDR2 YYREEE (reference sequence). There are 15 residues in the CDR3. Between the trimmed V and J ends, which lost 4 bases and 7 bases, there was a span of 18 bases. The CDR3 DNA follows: TGTGCCAGCAGCCCGAAACAGGAGCGTGGGAATGAGCAGTTCTTC. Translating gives CASSPKQERGNEQFF.

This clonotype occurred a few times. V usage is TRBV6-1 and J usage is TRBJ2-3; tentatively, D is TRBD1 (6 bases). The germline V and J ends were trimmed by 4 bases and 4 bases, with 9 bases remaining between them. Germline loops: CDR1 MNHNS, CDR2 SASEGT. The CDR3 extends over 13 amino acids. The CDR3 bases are TGTGCCAGCAGTGTACAGGGCTCAGATACGCAGTATTTT. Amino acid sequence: CASSVQGSDTQYF.

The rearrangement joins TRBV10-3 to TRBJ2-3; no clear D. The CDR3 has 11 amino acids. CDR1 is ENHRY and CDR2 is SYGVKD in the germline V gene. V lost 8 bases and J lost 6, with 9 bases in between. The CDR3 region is CAILSVDTQYF. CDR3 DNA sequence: TGTGCCATCCTCTCCGTTGATACGCAGTATTTT.

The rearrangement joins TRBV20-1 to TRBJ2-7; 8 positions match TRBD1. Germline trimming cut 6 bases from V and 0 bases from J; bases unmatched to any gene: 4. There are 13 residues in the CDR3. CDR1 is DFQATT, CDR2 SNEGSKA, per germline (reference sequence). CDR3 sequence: CSAETGVSYEQYF. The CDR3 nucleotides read TGCAGTGCGGAGACAGGGGTCTCCTACGAGCAGTACTTC.

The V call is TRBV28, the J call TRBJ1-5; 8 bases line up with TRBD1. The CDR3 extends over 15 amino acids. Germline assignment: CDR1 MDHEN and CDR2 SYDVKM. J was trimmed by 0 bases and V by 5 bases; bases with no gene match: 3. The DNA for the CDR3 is TGTGCCAGCAGTACAGGGGGTGATAGCAATCAGCCCCAGCATTTT. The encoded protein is CASSTGGDSNQPQHF.

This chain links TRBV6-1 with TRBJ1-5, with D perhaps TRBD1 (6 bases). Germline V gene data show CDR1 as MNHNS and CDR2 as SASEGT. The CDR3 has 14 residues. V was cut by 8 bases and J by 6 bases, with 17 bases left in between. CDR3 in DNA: TGTGCCAGCCTGGGGGGGCAGTTTAGTCAGCCCCAGCATTTT. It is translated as CASLGGQFSQPQHF.

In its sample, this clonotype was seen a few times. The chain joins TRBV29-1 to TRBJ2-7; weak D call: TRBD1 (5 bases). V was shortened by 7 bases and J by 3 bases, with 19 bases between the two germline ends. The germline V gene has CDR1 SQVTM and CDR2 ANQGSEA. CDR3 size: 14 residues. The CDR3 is CSALGAGNIYEQYF. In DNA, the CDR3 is TGCAGCGCCCTAGGGGCAGGGAATATCTACGAGCAGTACTTC.